This T cell receptor (beta chain) was identified in a study of spatial heterogeneity in lung cancer. Regarding time point: blood at routine non-recurrence follow-up after resection. Germline lookup yields CDR1 SNHLY and CDR2 FYNNEI. V lost 6 bases, J lost 6 bases, and 7 bases stayed unmatched. The CDR3 runs 13 residues. Using its own MiXCR run on the 5' RACE reads, TCRdb lists one record per CDR3 protein. The sample contains 45,000 to 50,000 distinct CDR3 sequences, roughly 10% of which appear only once. The sequence derives from a male donor with early-stage non-small cell lung cancer. The sequencing used PBMCs, collected at follow-up. The V call is TRBV2, the J call TRBJ2-7, with 8 bases lining up with TRBD1. CDR3 amino acids: CASRRQGAGEQYF. Here the CDR3 DNA reads TGTGCCAGCAGAAGGCAGGGGGCGGGCGAGCAGTACTTC.